Each of the 24 T cell receptor beta chains below was sequenced from the same sample in a study of shared clonotypes between healthy human individuals. Produced via immunoSEQ multiplex PCR; TCRdb's table is partial and in-frame only. There are about 680,000 clones in the sample; approximately 90% occur only once, and about 24% lies in the top ten. Naive CD8 cells comprised CD45RO-negative, CCR7-positively selected cells, excluding terminally differentiated effector memory CD45RA+ cells. The sample was naive CD8+ T cells sorted from blood. The source is a man aged 25-45 years in good health.

The V and J genes are TRBV19 and TRBJ1-3; unclear D gene. There are 14 residues in the CDR3. CDR1 is LNHDA and CDR2 is SQIVND in the germline V gene (reference sequence). V lost 6 bases to trimming and J lost 3 bases, with 12 bases between them. The CDR3 protein is CASSPGVSGNTIYF. The CDR3 DNA reads as TGTGCCAGTAGCCCTGGGGTTAGTGGAAACACCATATATTTT.

The chain carries TRBV4-1 and TRBJ1-1, with D unresolved. V was pared by 4 bases and J by 1 base, with 13 bases between. CDR3 length: 15 residues. Germline CDR1 and CDR2: MGHRA and YSYEKL. The CDR3 DNA reads TGCGCCAGCAGCCCGCCCACATCGGGGAACACTGAAGCTTTCTTT. It translates to CASSPPTSGNTEAFF.

The chain joins TRBV2 to TRBJ2-4; D is undetermined. V was shortened by 10 bases and J by 0 bases, with 13 bases between the two germline ends. From germline, CDR1 is SNHLY and CDR2 FYNNEI. CDR3 length equals 14 residues. The CDR3: CATSRALAKNIQYF. For the CDR3, the DNA is TGTGCCACCTCCCGGGCCCTAGCCAAAAACATTCAGTACTTC.

This clone was recorded a few times. The J gene is TRBJ2-7, the V gene TRBV2; D call uncertain. The CDR3 runs to 13 residues. Trimming pared 3 bases from V and 5 bases from J, leaving 11 bases between. Looked up from germline, CDR1 is SNHLY and CDR2 is FYNNEI. In DNA, the CDR3 is TGTGCCAGCAGTGATTCCGTGAGCGACGAGCAGTACTTC. It codes for CASSDSVSDEQYF.

V usage is TRBV2 and J usage is TRBJ1-2; D gene unclear. The CDR3 runs to 14 residues. Trimming removed 0 bases at V and 5 bases at J, with 10 bases between. CDR1 and CDR2 (germline): SNHLY, FYNNEI. The chain's CDR3 is CASSEAKADYGYTF. The CDR3 nucleotides are TGTGCCAGCAGTGAAGCTAAGGCAGATTATGGCTACACCTTC.

The chain combines TRBV7-6 with TRBJ1-1; TRBD1 is a possible D gene (6 bases). Germline loops: CDR1 SGHVS, CDR2 FNYEAQ. V was cut by 1 base and J by 7 bases, with 10 bases left in between. This CDR3 contains 13 residues. CDR3 region: CASSLEGVGEAFF. In DNA, the CDR3 is TGTGCCAGCAGCTTAGAGGGGGTAGGTGAAGCTTTCTTT.

The rearrangement uses TRBV11-2 and TRBJ2-7; D call uncertain. V was shortened by 5 bases and J by 5 bases, with 16 bases between the two germline ends. The CDR3 is 14 residues long. Germline loops: CDR1 SGHAT, CDR2 FQNNGV. In DNA form, the CDR3 reads TGTGCCAGCAGCGCCCGCCCGTTTAAGGACGAGCAGTACTTC. It codes for CASSARPFKDEQYF.

The chain has TRBV7-9 and TRBJ1-1; 7 bases are a match to TRBD1. This CDR3 has 17 amino acids. Unmatched junction bases numbered 14, after V lost 2 bases and J lost 5 bases. Germline V gene data show CDR1 as SEHNR and CDR2 as FQNEAQ (reference sequence). CDR3 sequence (DNA): TGTGCCAGCAGCTTACCTCATTCGACAGGGTTCTGGACTGAAGCTTTCTTT. Protein product: CASSLPHSTGFWTEAFF.

The CDR3 DNA follows: TGCGCCAGCAGCCCGCCTTTTTTCGTAGCGGGAGAACGGATCTACGAGCAGTACTTC. Translating gives CASSPPFFVAGERIYEQYF. The V and J genes are TRBV5-1 and TRBJ2-7, with 9 bases that match TRBD2. Trimming at V came to 4 bases and at J to 3 bases, leaving 20 bases not matched to a gene. Germline loops: CDR1 SGHRS, CDR2 YFSETQ. The CDR3 consists of 19 residues.

V gene TRBV28 combines with J gene TRBJ1-1; D uncertain. CDR1 and CDR2 from the germline V gene are MDHEN and SYDVKM. The CDR3 is 14 residues long. Between the trimmed V and J ends, which lost 7 bases and 5 bases, there was a span of 17 bases. CDR3 residues: CASTSPRGLTEAFF. The CDR3 DNA follows: TGTGCCAGCACCTCCCCGAGAGGGTTGACTGAAGCTTTCTTT.

J is TRBJ2-2 and V is TRBV5-5, with TRBD1 matching 7 bases. The CDR3 contains 13 residues. J gave up 6 bases and V 3 bases, and 2 bases lay outside the gene matches. The V gene's germline CDR1 is SGHKS and CDR2 YYEKEE (reference sequence). This CDR3 is CASSSTGAGELFF. The CDR3 DNA reads TGTGCCAGCAGCTCAACAGGGGCCGGGGAGCTGTTTTTT. Full variable domain (outside the CDR3, taken from reference TRBV5-5 and TRBJ2-2): DAGVTQSPTHLIKTRGQQVTLRCSPISGHKSVSWYQQVLGQGPQFIFQYYEKEERGRGNFPDRFSARQFPNYSSELNVNALLLGDSALYLCASSSTGAGELFFGEGSRLTVL.

CDR3 protein: CASSQDRTDEQYF. The CDR3 nucleotides read TGTGCCAGCAGCCAGGACAGGACCGACGAGCAGTACTTC. The chain combines TRBV5-4 with TRBJ2-7; 7 bases are a match to TRBD1. The germline CDR1 and CDR2 sequences are SGHNT and YYREEE (reference sequence). V was pared by 4 bases and J by 5 bases, with 6 bases of the junction left unmatched. There are 13 residues in the CDR3.

This chain joins TRBV5-4 and TRBJ2-1; D remains ambiguous. The CDR3 runs to 14 residues. V gave up 5 bases and J gave up 6 bases, with 15 bases separating them. CDR1 SGHNT and CDR2 YYREEE come from the germline V gene (reference sequence). The CDR3 nucleotides are TGTGCCAGCAGTACCACCATATCTCTCAATGAGCAGTTCTTC. It translates to CASSTTISLNEQFF.

This rearrangement joins TRBV7-9 to TRBJ1-2; 10 bases agree with TRBD1. After removal of 1 base from V and 6 bases from J, the junction contained 5 bases not matched to a gene. CDR1 and CDR2 from the germline V gene are SEHNR and FQNEAQ (reference sequence). This CDR3 contains 15 residues. The CDR3 protein is CASSLETGGIDGYTF. In nucleotides, the CDR3 is TGTGCCAGCAGCTTAGAGACAGGGGGCATCGATGGCTACACCTTC.

In its sample, this clone was seen once. The chain carries TRBV5-1 and TRBJ2-7; 12 bases match TRBD2. Per the germline V gene, CDR1 is SGHRS and CDR2 is YFSETQ. This CDR3 is 14 amino acids long. The ends lost 3 bases at V and 4 bases at J; junction bases unmatched: 2. The CDR3 coding sequence is TGCGCCAGCAGCTCGACTAGCGGGAGTTACGAGCAGTACTTC. Protein: CASSSTSGSYEQYF.

The chain links TRBV2 to TRBJ2-3; 9 bases map to TRBD2. CDR1 and CDR2 from the germline V gene are SNHLY and FYNNEI. This CDR3 region has 19 residues. The V and J ends lost 4 bases and 0 bases, in that order; junction bases with no gene match: 14. CDR3 DNA sequence: TGTGCCAGCAGTGTTGGTAGAGCTAGCGGGGAAACTAGCACAGATACGCAGTATTTT. This codes for CASSVGRASGETSTDTQYF.

This clone was seen a single time. The rearrangement links TRBV18 to TRBJ2-1, with 7 positions matching TRBD2. The CDR3 length is 15 residues. V shed 5 bases, J shed 6 bases, and the junction held 10 bases outside the gene matches. CDR1 is KGHSH and CDR2 is LQKENI in the germline V gene. The CDR3 loop is CASSSTGGVGNEQFF. The CDR3, as DNA: TGTGCCAGCTCATCCACGGGAGGAGTGGGCAATGAGCAGTTCTTC.

V usage is TRBV7-9 and J usage is TRBJ2-7; 7 positions agree with TRBD1. The V gene's germline CDR1 is SEHNR and CDR2 FQNEAQ (reference sequence). V lost 5 bases to trimming and J lost 0 bases; unmatched junction nucleotides: 4. The CDR3 loop spans 14 amino acids. DNA of the CDR3: TGTGCCAGCAGCGAACAGGGGTTCTCCTACGAGCAGTACTTC. Protein: CASSEQGFSYEQYF.

The V gene is TRBV7-2, the J gene TRBJ2-5; D remains ambiguous. The V end was cut by 7 bases, the J end by 5 bases, with 20 bases between. Germline V lookup: CDR1 SGHTA, CDR2 FQGNSA. This CDR3 is built from 15 residues. CDR3 coding DNA: TGTGCCAGCATTAAAGTGGACGTAGCCTCTGAGACCCAGTACTTC. This codes for CASIKVDVASETQYF.

V is TRBV29-1 and J is TRBJ2-2; D is uncertain. The CDR3 consists of 13 residues. V was cut by 7 bases and J by 3 bases, with 12 bases left in between. CDR1 and CDR2 from the germline V gene are SQVTM and ANQGSEA. CDR3 region: CSAADRYTGELFF. CDR3 in DNA: TGCAGCGCCGCGGACCGTTACACCGGGGAGCTGTTTTTT.

Details on this clone: The same CDR3 is also encoded by other DNA sequences in this sample. This chain connects TRBV5-1 to TRBJ2-7; D gene ambiguous. Deletions cut 0 bases from V and 2 bases from J, with 6 bases between. The CDR3 contains 13 residues. Germline-derived CDR1 and CDR2 are SGHRS and YFSETQ. In DNA form, the CDR3 reads TGCGCCAGCAGCTTGGTACCTGCCTACGAGCAGTACTTC. Translating it yields CASSLVPAYEQYF.

This chain joins TRBV6-1 and TRBJ2-5; perhaps TRBD2 as D (5 bases). V dropped 6 bases and J dropped 2 bases, with 16 bases sitting between them. Germline CDR1 reads MNHNS; CDR2 reads SASEGT. This CDR3 has 15 residues. The CDR3 region has the DNA TGTGCCAGCAGAAGGCTGGTTGGACTTCAAGAGACCCAGTACTTC. Translation: CASRRLVGLQETQYF.

V usage is TRBV7-3 and J usage is TRBJ2-3; no clear D gene. The CDR3 consists of 15 residues. V dropped 5 bases and J dropped 0 bases, with 12 bases sitting between them. The germline V gene has CDR1 SGHTA and CDR2 FQGTGA. DNA of the CDR3: TGTGCCAGCAGCCCTACCGCTAGGAGCACAGATACGCAGTATTTT. Its translation: CASSPTARSTDTQYF.

The V and J genes are TRBV5-8 and TRBJ2-1; 7 nucleotides match TRBD1. Germline lookup yields CDR1 SGHTS and CDR2 YDEGEE. V shed 4 bases, J shed 3 bases, and the junction held 13 bases outside the gene matches. The CDR3 extends over 17 amino acids. In DNA, the CDR3 is TGTGCCAGCAGCGCCCGACAGGGCTTAATGGTCTACAATGAGCAGTTCTTC. This codes for CASSARQGLMVYNEQFF.